Listed below are T cell receptor beta chains from one sample, sequenced in a study of OX40 agonist ivuxolimab in advanced cancers. Some clones are missing from TCRdb's copy, which holds only in-frame ones; the method was immunoSEQ multiplex PCR. The sample records tens of thousands of clones, about three quarters being singletons. The sample in question was CD4+ or CD8+ T cells sorted from blood, obtained in a trial of the OX40 agonist ivuxolimab. The source of these receptors is an adult with an advanced solid tumor such as melanoma, head and neck, liver or kidney cancer. CDR3s include the opening cysteine and the closing phenylalanine or tryptophan. D genes are given only for firm matches. A row's size may be missing; if present it is once, few, many or a size class.

j_gene | v_gene | abundance | d_gene | CDR3aa | CDR3nt
TRBJ1-4 | TRBV5-1 | . | . | CASSLETANEKLFF | TGCGCCAGCAGCTTGGAGACAGCTAATGAAAAACTGTTTTTT
TRBJ1-2 | TRBV27 | . | . | CASSLQRGAGGYTF | TGTGCCAGCAGTTTGCAACGGGGAGCAGGGGGCTACACCTTC
TRBJ2-1 | TRBV14 | . | . | CASSPGFNEQFF | TGTGCCAGCAGCCCGGGTTTCAATGAGCAGTTCTTC
TRBJ2-7 | TRBV4-1 | . | TRBD1 | CASSRAPGTAYEQYF | TGCGCCAGCAGCCGAGCCCCCGGGACAGCCTACGAGCAGTACTTC
TRBJ2-7 | TRBV4-2 | . | . | CASSQDYKVGEQYF | TGTGCCAGCAGCCAAGATTATAAGGTCGGGGAGCAGTACTTC
TRBJ2-2 | TRBV5-1 | once | . | CASSLGQNTGELFF | TGCGCCAGCAGCTTGGGGCAGAACACCGGGGAGCTGTTTTTT
TRBJ2-5 | TRBV6-6 | . | . | CASSPRLVPETQYF | TGTGCCAGCAGTCCCCGACTCGTCCCTGAGACCCAGTACTTC
TRBJ2-5 | TRBV7-6 | . | . | CASSLVGAETQYF | TGTGCCAGCAGCTTAGTCGGGGCGGAGACCCAGTACTTC
TRBJ1-1 | TRBV5-4 | once | TRBD1 | CASSLDGQGVTEAFF | TGTGCCAGCAGCCTTGACGGACAGGGGGTCACTGAAGCTTTCTTT
TRBJ2-7 | TRBV4-1 | . | . | CASSQDRSVYEQYF | TGCGCCAGCAGCCAAGATCGGAGCGTCTACGAGCAGTACTTC
TRBJ1-5 | TRBV4-3 | . | . | CASSQYVGSNQPQHF | TGCGCCAGCAGCCAATATGTGGGTAGCAATCAGCCCCAGCATTTT
TRBJ1-1 | TRBV5-1 | . | . | CASSLGPPGNTEAFF | TGCGCCAGCAGCTTGGGGCCGCCGGGGAACACTGAAGCTTTCTTT
TRBJ2-2 | TRBV27 | . | . | CASSYGGRLTGELFF | TGTGCCAGCAGCTACGGAGGCCGCCTCACCGGGGAGCTGTTTTTT
TRBJ2-3 | TRBV6-5 | . | . | CASSYLAAKSTDTQYF | TGTGCCAGCAGTTACTTGGCGGCCAAAAGCACAGATACGCAGTATTTT
TRBJ1-2 | TRBV7-2 | once | TRBD1 | CASSFGPDRARGYTF | TGTGCCAGCAGCTTCGGCCCGGACAGGGCTAGGGGCTACACCTTC
TRBJ2-1 | TRBV7-2 | . | . | CASSGDFGEQFF | TGTGCCAGCAGCGGGGACTTCGGTGAGCAGTTCTTC